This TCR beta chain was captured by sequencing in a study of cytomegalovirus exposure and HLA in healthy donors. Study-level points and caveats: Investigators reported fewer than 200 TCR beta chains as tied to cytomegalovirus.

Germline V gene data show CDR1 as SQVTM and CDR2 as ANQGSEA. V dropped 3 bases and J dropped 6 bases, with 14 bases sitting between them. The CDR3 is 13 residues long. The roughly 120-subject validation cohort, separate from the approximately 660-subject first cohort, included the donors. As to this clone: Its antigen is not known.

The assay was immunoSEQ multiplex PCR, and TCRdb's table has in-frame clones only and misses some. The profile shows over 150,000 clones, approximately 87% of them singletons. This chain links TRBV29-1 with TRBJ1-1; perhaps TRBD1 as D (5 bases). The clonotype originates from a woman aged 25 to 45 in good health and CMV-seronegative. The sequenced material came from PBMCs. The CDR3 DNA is TGCAGCGTTGACGGTGCAGGGAGGGCTGAAGCTTTCTTT. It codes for CSVDGAGRAEAFF.